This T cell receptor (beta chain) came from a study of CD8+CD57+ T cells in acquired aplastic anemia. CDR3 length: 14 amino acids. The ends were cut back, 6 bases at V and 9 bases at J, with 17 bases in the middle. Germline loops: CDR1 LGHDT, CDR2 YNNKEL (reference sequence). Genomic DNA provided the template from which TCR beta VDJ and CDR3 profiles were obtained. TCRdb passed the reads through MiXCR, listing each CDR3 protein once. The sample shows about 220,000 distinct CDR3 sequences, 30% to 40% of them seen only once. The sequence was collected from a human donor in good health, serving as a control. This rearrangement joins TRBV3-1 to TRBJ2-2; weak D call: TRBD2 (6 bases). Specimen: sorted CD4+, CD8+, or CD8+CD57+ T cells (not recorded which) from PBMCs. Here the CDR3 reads CASSRDPGVRELFF. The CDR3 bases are TGTGCCAGCAGTCGAGACCCGGGAGTCCGGGAGCTGTTTTTT. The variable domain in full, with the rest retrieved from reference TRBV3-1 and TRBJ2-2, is DTAVSQTPKYLVTQMGNDKSIKCEQNLGHDTMYWYKQDSKKFLKIMFSYNNKELIINETVPNRFSPKSPDKAHLNLHINSLELGDSAVYFCASSRDPGVRELFFGEGSRLTVL.